These 6 T cell receptor beta chains were all obtained from the same sample, sequenced in a study of cytomegalovirus exposure and HLA in healthy donors. Researchers ran the PCR with 60 Vbeta and 13 Jbeta primers. Sequencing was performed with immunoSEQ multiplex PCR; in TCRdb, only in-frame clones are kept and a portion is missing. The repertoire holds fewer than 110,000 clones, 75% to 85% seen once, with approximately 10% in the top ten. The sequenced sample consisted of PBMCs. These receptors came from a woman aged 18-29 years in good health and CMV-seropositive.

V is TRBV19 and J is TRBJ2-2; TRBD2 matches 7 bases. The germline V gene encodes CDR1 LNHDA and CDR2 SQIVND (reference sequence). Trimming removed 6 bases from V and 4 bases from J; junction bases left unmatched: 11. CDR3 length: 16 amino acids. The DNA for the CDR3 is TGTGCCAGTAGCCCGACTAGCAAGAGTCCCACCGGGGAGCTGTTTTTT. It is translated as CASSPTSKSPTGELFF.

The chain combines TRBV5-5 with TRBJ2-7; TRBD2 aligns across 7 bases. CDR1 SGHKS and CDR2 YYEKEE come from the germline V gene (reference sequence). CDR3 size: 15 residues. J gave up 2 bases and V 0 bases, and 5 bases lay outside the gene matches. The CDR3 here is CASSLAGTTTYEQYF. The CDR3 DNA sequence: TGTGCCAGCAGCTTGGCCGGGACTACAACCTACGAGCAGTACTTC.

The chain is built from TRBV2 and TRBJ2-5; D gene ambiguous. The J call may be wrong; the DNA end is better matched by TRBJ2-7. CDR1 SNHLY and CDR2 FYNNEI come from the germline V gene. The CDR3 consists of 15 residues. As DNA, the CDR3 is TGTGCCAGCAGTGCAGGTATTACAGAGACCTACGAGCAGTACTTC. This sequence encodes CASSAGITETYEQYF.

The chain uses TRBV6-1 and TRBJ2-2; D uncertain. The CDR3 totals 13 residues. Deletions cut 7 bases from V and 2 bases from J, with 8 bases between. CDR1 is MNHNS and CDR2 is SASEGT in the germline V gene. The CDR3 nucleotides are TGTGCCAGCAACCGCTATAACACCGGGGAGCTGTTTTTT. It yields the protein CASNRYNTGELFF.

This clone was detected a few times. The chain links TRBV6-4 to TRBJ2-1; 8 nucleotides match TRBD2. CDR1 MRHNA and CDR2 SNTAGT come from the germline V gene. V gave up 3 bases and J gave up 9 bases; unmatched junction bases: 16. This CDR3 contains 17 residues. The CDR3 region is CASSEIAGYGGVGEQFF. The CDR3 DNA follows: TGTGCCAGCAGTGAAATAGCGGGGTATGGGGGAGTTGGTGAGCAGTTCTTC.

The chain links TRBV7-3 to TRBJ2-1; TRBD1 matches 9 bases. Germline trimming cut 5 bases from V and 15 bases from J; bases unmatched to any gene: 17. Germline loops: CDR1 SGHTA, CDR2 FQGTGA. This CDR3 contains 15 residues. CDR3 loop: CASSPLTGGAGVAFF. In DNA, the CDR3 is TGTGCCAGCAGCCCTCTCACAGGGGGCGCCGGGGTGGCGTTCTTC.